The 23 T cell receptor beta chains listed next were all sequenced from one sample in a study of long-term antiretroviral therapy in people with HIV. Runs used v3.0 of the immunoSEQ assay and were done at survey level. Sequencing used immunoSEQ multiplex PCR; TCRdb keeps in-frame clones, though not all of them. The table records about 22,000 clones, more than 75% of them present only once. The source material was unsorted PBMCs, sampled 1.8 years before starting antiretroviral therapy. All receptors derive from a woman aged 25 to 45 with HIV.

The chain employs TRBV5-4 and TRBJ2-1; 15 bases are shared with TRBD2. V dropped 3 bases and J dropped 3; count of bases not matched to a gene: 4. Per the germline V gene, CDR1 is SGHNT and CDR2 is YYREEE (reference sequence). This CDR3 has 17 amino acids. The chain's CDR3 is CASSSGLAGGFYNEQFF. CDR3 DNA sequence: TGTGCCAGCAGCTCGGGACTAGCGGGGGGATTCTACAATGAGCAGTTCTTC.

The gene calls are TRBV6-5 and TRBJ2-7; unclear D gene. The germline CDR1 and CDR2 sequences are MNHEY and SVGAGI. V was shortened by 2 bases and J by 4 bases, with 9 bases between the two germline ends. CDR3 length: 13 residues. The chain's CDR3 is CASSYGHSYEQYF. The DNA of the CDR3 is TGTGCCAGCAGTTACGGCCACAGTTACGAGCAGTACTTC.

A note on this clone: One end of the junction fails to match germline, which may point to a read error. V usage is TRBV28 and J usage is TRBJ1-1; TRBD1 might be the D (6 bases). The CDR3 runs to 16 residues. Germline V gene sequence: CDR1 MDHEN, CDR2 SYDVKM. The CDR3: CASSLQGIPLENETFF. The CDR3 DNA sequence: TGTGCCAGCAGTTTACAGGGGATACCCCTCGAAAATGAAACTTTCTTT.

CDR3 sequence reads: CASKISTEAGYTF. CDR3 nucleotides: TGTGCCAGCAAGATAAGTACGGAGGCCGGCTACACCTTC. The chain combines TRBV6-1 with TRBJ1-2, with unresolved D. Between the trimmed V and J ends, which lost 7 bases and 8 bases, there was a span of 17 bases. There are 13 residues in the CDR3. Germline V gene data show CDR1 as MNHNS and CDR2 as SASEGT.

V usage is TRBV5-6 and J usage is TRBJ2-3; D gene unclear. Trimming took off 2 bases at V and 1 base at J, with 2 bases between the two ends. This CDR3 contains 12 residues. CDR1 and CDR2 (germline): SGHDT, YYEEEE. CDR3: CASSFRTDTQYF. As DNA, the CDR3 is TGTGCCAGCAGCTTTCGCACAGATACGCAGTATTTT.

This chain joins TRBV2 and TRBJ1-2, with 7 bases aligning to TRBD1. Losses at the gene ends were 4 bases for V and 6 bases for J; bases not matched to a gene: 5. Germline lookup yields CDR1 SNHLY and CDR2 FYNNEI. The CDR3 length is 13 residues. The CDR3 sequence is CASSVRGGDGYTF. The CDR3 bases are TGTGCCAGCAGTGTACGAGGGGGCGATGGCTACACCTTC.

The chain is built from TRBV27 and TRBJ2-1, with 7 bases lining up with TRBD1. The CDR3 loop spans 16 amino acids. V lost 5 bases to trimming and J lost 0 bases; unmatched junction nucleotides: 7. Germline-derived CDR1 and CDR2 are MNHEY and SMNVEV (reference sequence). The CDR3 protein is CASSPLGQLSYNEQFF. In DNA, the CDR3 is TGTGCCAGCAGTCCCCTGGGACAGCTCTCCTACAATGAGCAGTTCTTC.

This chain connects TRBV5-6 to TRBJ1-3; D gene ambiguous. The CDR3 is 13 residues long. Germline V lookup: CDR1 SGHDT, CDR2 YYEEEE. The V and J ends lost 1 base and 8 bases respectively, with 10 bases between them. DNA for the CDR3: TGTGCCAGCAGCTTGAGCGGCGGGTACACCATATATTTT. This codes for CASSLSGGYTIYF.

The chain combines TRBV7-9 with TRBJ2-1, with D tentatively TRBD1 or TRBD2 (5 bases each). V was pared by 0 bases and J by 6 bases, with 15 bases between. The CDR3 contains 16 residues. CDR1 is SEHNR, CDR2 FQNEAQ, per germline (reference sequence). The CDR3 DNA sequence: TGTGCCAGCAGCTTAGCGGGGCCCTTTGGGAGCAATGAGCAGTTCTTC. Its protein is CASSLAGPFGSNEQFF.

The sample holds a few counts of this clone. This chain joins TRBV27 and TRBJ1-5; D remains unclear. The CDR3 consists of 16 residues. V was pared by 6 bases and J by 1 base, with 16 bases between. CDR1 and CDR2 from the germline V gene are MNHEY and SMNVEV (reference sequence). Here the CDR3 reads CASRARTGVSNQPQHF. In DNA form, the CDR3 reads TGTGCCAGCAGGGCTAGGACCGGGGTCAGCAATCAGCCCCAGCATTTT.

The chain links TRBV7-2 to TRBJ1-2; a possible D gene is TRBD1 (6 bases). V dropped 5 bases and J dropped 6 bases, with 10 bases sitting between them. Germline-derived CDR1 and CDR2 are SGHTA and FQGNSA. The CDR3 runs to 12 residues. The CDR3 is CASSPRTDGYTF. The CDR3 DNA reads as TGTGCCAGCAGCCCTCGGACAGATGGCTACACCTTC. Full variable domain (missing parts from reference TRBV7-2 and TRBJ1-2): GAGVSQSPSNKVTEKGKDVELRCDPISGHTALYWYRQSLGQGLEFLIYFQGNSAPDKSGLPSDRFSAERTGGSVSTLTIQRTQQEDSAVYLCASSPRTDGYTFGSGTRLTVV.

The J gene is TRBJ2-7, the V gene TRBV7-3; D is uncertain. Germline assignment: CDR1 SGHTA and CDR2 FQGTGA. This CDR3 has 11 residues. CDR3 loop: CSRPSSYEQYV. CDR3 bases: TGTTCCCGGCCCTCCTCCTACGAGCAGTACGTC.

V gene TRBV6-6 combines with J gene TRBJ1-2, with D perhaps TRBD1 (6 bases). The CDR3 extends over 15 amino acids. V lost 6 bases, J lost 4 bases, and 18 bases lay in between. Per the germline V gene, CDR1 is MNHNY and CDR2 is SVGAGI (reference sequence). CDR3 amino acids: CASRTGARGAYGYTF. CDR3 bases: TGTGCCAGCAGGACGGGCGCAAGGGGGGCCTATGGCTACACCTTC.

The chain couples TRBV2 to TRBJ2-4; D might be TRBD2 (5 bases). Trimming pared 7 bases from V and 8 bases from J, leaving 18 bases between. Germline CDR1 and CDR2: SNHLY and FYNNEI. This CDR3 has 14 residues. CDR3 nucleotide sequence: TGTGCCAGCACCGGTCAAGGGAGACCCGACATTCAGTACTTC. Translated: CASTGQGRPDIQYF.

V and J are TRBV14 and TRBJ2-1; TRBD1 might be the D (6 bases). Germline V lookup: CDR1 SGHDN, CDR2 FVKESK. The CDR3 extends over 14 amino acids. Trimming stripped 1 base from V and 9 bases from J, with 13 bases between. Written as DNA, the CDR3 is TGTGCCAGCAGCCAAGTGTACAGGGCTGGTGAGCAGTTCTTC. Encoded protein: CASSQVYRAGEQFF. The variable domain in full, with the rest retrieved from reference TRBV14 and TRBJ2-1, is EAGVTQFPSHSVIEKGQTVTLRCDPISGHDNLYWYRRVMGKEIKFLLHFVKESKQDESGMPNNRFLAERTGGTYSTLKVQPAELEDSGVYFCASSQVYRAGEQFFGPGTRLTVL.

The chain employs TRBV15 and TRBJ2-2; D is undetermined. Germline V gene data show CDR1 as LNHNV and CDR2 as YYDKDF (reference sequence). V lost 0 bases, J lost 0 bases, and 11 bases lay in between. CDR3 size: 17 residues. Written as DNA, the CDR3 is TGTGCCACCAGCAGAGATCGTTCGGGTGCGAACACCGGGGAGCTGTTTTTT. Residues: CATSRDRSGANTGELFF.

This chain uses TRBV29-1 with TRBJ1-2; the D gene is possibly TRBD1 (6 bases). The germline gives CDR1 SQVTM, CDR2 ANQGSEA. This CDR3 is 11 amino acids long. Trimming left V 5 bases short and J 8 bases short, with 12 bases between. The CDR3 coding sequence is TGCAGCGTTACACGGACAGAGGGCTACACCTTC. This sequence encodes CSVTRTEGYTF.

The chain carries TRBV9 and TRBJ2-2; 7 bases agree with TRBD1. The germline CDR1 and CDR2 sequences are SGDLS and YYNGEE. The CDR3 consists of 16 residues. The V gene end was trimmed by 2 bases and the J gene end by 0 bases; junction bases not matched to a gene: 4. CDR3 amino acids: CASSVLGQSNTGELFF. The CDR3, as DNA: TGTGCCAGCAGCGTCTTGGGACAGTCGAACACCGGGGAGCTGTTTTTT. Based on the CDR3 plus reference TRBV9 and TRBJ2-2, the full variable domain is DSGVTQTPKHLITATGQRVTLRCSPRSGDLSVYWYQQSLDQGLQFLIQYYNGEERAKGNILERFSAQQFPDLHSELNLSSLELGDSALYFCASSVLGQSNTGELFFGEGSRLTVL.

This clone came up a few times. V usage is TRBV5-4 and J usage is TRBJ1-4; D remains ambiguous. This CDR3 is built from 13 residues. V lost 0 bases to trimming and J lost 5 bases, with 5 bases between them. CDR1 SGHNT and CDR2 YYREEE come from the germline V gene (reference sequence). The CDR3 protein is CASSLGSNEKLFF. CDR3 DNA sequence: TGTGCCAGCAGCTTGGGCTCCAATGAAAAACTGTTTTTT.

Concerning this clone itself: Other nucleotide sequences in the sample specify the same CDR3. V and J are TRBV10-2 and TRBJ1-1; possible D gene TRBD1, 6 bases. The CDR3 consists of 14 residues. The germline CDR1 and CDR2 sequences are WSHSY and SAAADI. V was cut by 5 bases and J by 0 bases, with 10 bases left in between. CDR3 DNA sequence: TGCGCCAGCAGTCGGACAGTCATGAACACTGAAGCTTTCTTT. Its translation: CASSRTVMNTEAFF.

The chain recombines TRBV7-9 with TRBJ1-1; 9 bases align to TRBD1. CDR1 is SEHNR, CDR2 FQNEAQ, per germline (reference sequence). Unmatched junction bases numbered 5, after V lost 6 bases and J lost 3 bases. The CDR3 contains 14 residues. The CDR3 DNA sequence: TGTGCCAGCAGATTACAGGGGGCGTACACTGAAGCTTTCTTT. Amino acid sequence: CASRLQGAYTEAFF.

The V and J genes are TRBV7-9 and TRBJ1-5; D is unresolved. This CDR3 comprises 14 residues. Trimming shortened V by 1 base and J by 7 bases, and 11 bases separated the two germline ends. CDR1 and CDR2 (germline): SEHNR, FQNEAQ (reference sequence). CDR3 in DNA: TGTGCCAGCAGCTTAGAAGGGAATGGCCAGCCCCAGCATTTT. The encoded protein is CASSLEGNGQPQHF.

The chain links TRBV7-8 to TRBJ2-5; D is unresolved. This CDR3 has 11 residues. V gave up 1 base and J gave up 4 bases, with 1 base separating them. The germline gives CDR1 SGHVS, CDR2 FQNEAQ. The CDR3 bases are TGTGCCAGCAGCTTAGTAGAGACCCAGTACTTC. Amino acids: CASSLVETQYF.